This T cell receptor beta chain was sequenced for a study of shared clonotypes between healthy human individuals. In the study overall: Per-donor plates numbered three CD4 naive, three CD4 memory, two CD8 naive and one CD8 memory.

Profiled with immunoSEQ multiplex PCR; TCRdb holds only in-frame clones, not every one. Of some 790,000 clones listed, roughly two thirds are singletons. Notes on this clone: Its target is not known. The same CDR3 arises from other DNA sequences in this sample as well.

The V gene's germline CDR1 is SGHRS and CDR2 YFSETQ. The CDR3 has 15 amino acids. V was cut by 0 bases and J by 4 bases, with 11 bases left in between. Splitting of CD4+ cells produced CD45RA+ naive and CD45RA-negative memory subsets. Whole-study results and caveats: Some clonotypes were shared by all four sorted-subset donors, while others were not shared. The non-shared ones had lower generation probabilities than the shared ones.

This TCR came from a woman aged 25-40 years in good health. The sample comprised memory CD4+ T cells sorted from blood. The subset denotes: CD45RA-negative fraction. The chain uses TRBV5-1 and TRBJ2-1, with D maybe TRBD2 (5 bases). CDR3: CASSLEASGYNEQFF. The CDR3 DNA is TGCGCCAGCAGCTTGGAAGCCTCGGGGTACAATGAGCAGTTCTTC. Looking up the rest from reference TRBV5-1 and TRBJ2-1 gives the full variable domain: KAGVTQTPRYLIKTRGQQVTLSCSPISGHRSVSWYQQTPGQGLQFLFEYFSETQRNKGNFPGRFSGRQFSNSRSEMNVSTLELGDSALYLCASSLEASGYNEQFFGPGTRLTVL.